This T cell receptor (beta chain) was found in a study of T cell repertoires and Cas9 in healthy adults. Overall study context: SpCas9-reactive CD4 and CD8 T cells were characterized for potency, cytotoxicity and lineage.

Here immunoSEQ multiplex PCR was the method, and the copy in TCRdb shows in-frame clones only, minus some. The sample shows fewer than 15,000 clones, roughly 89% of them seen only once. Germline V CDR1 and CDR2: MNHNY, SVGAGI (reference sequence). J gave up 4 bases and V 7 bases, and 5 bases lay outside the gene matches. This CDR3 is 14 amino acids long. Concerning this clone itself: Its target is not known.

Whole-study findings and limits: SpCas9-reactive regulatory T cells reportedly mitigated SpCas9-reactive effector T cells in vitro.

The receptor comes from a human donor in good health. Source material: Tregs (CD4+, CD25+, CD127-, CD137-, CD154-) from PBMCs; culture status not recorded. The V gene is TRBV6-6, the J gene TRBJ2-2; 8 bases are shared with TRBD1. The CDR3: CASIPGGITGELFF. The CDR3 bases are TGTGCCAGCATTCCAGGGGGCATCACCGGGGAGCTGTTTTTT.